Below are 5 T cell receptor beta chains sequenced from a single sample in a study of shared T cell receptors in the human thymus. TCRdb's table, derived via immunoSEQ multiplex PCR, lists solely in-frame clones and lacks some. The sample holds approximately 580,000 clones, more than 75% seen once. The sample was also reused in another study, on human thymus T cells.

Sequences were obtained from thymocytes. The receptors were gathered from a boy in the first two years of life with a congenital heart defect.

The chain has TRBV6-1 and TRBJ1-1, with TRBD1 matching 10 bases. Germline-derived CDR1 and CDR2 are MNHNS and SASEGT. The CDR3 covers 14 residues. V shed 7 bases, J shed 4 bases, and the junction held 6 bases outside the gene matches. The CDR3 DNA is TGTGCCAGCATCAGACAGGGGGCAAGCACTGAAGCTTTCTTT. Its translation is CASIRQGASTEAFF.

As for this clone: The same CDR3 can be traced to other DNA sequences in this sample. The V call is TRBV28, the J call TRBJ2-7, with a tentative D call TRBD2 (6 bases). The CDR3 runs to 13 residues. Between the trimmed V and J ends, which lost 6 bases and 7 bases, there was a span of 16 bases. Germline lookup yields CDR1 MDHEN and CDR2 SYDVKM. CDR3 nucleotides: TGTGCCAGCAGCCGTCGGGACTCCCGGGAGCAGTACTTC. It translates to CASSRRDSREQYF. The full variable domain, completed using reference TRBV28 and TRBJ2-7, is DVKVTQSSRYLVKRTGEKVFLECVQDMDHENMFWYRQDPGLGLRLIYFSYDVKMKEKGDIPEGYSVSREKKERFSLILESASTNQTSMYLCASSRRDSREQYFGPGTRLTVT.

This clone has more than one count but fewer than ten. This chain joins TRBV5-5 and TRBJ2-1; 8 bases agree with TRBD2. J lost 10 bases, V lost 5 bases, and 11 bases had no gene match. The germline V gene encodes CDR1 SGHKS and CDR2 YYEKEE (reference sequence). This CDR3 region has 14 residues. The CDR3 loop is CASSLKRTSKEQFF. The CDR3 DNA is TGTGCCAGCAGTCTTAAGAGGACTAGCAAGGAGCAGTTCTTC.

The sample holds a few counts of this clone. The chain couples TRBV30 to TRBJ2-7; 10 bases are a match to TRBD1. Germline V gene data show CDR1 as GTSNPN and CDR2 as SVGIG (reference sequence). V shed 5 bases, J shed 9 bases, and the junction held 4 bases outside the gene matches. The CDR3 is made up of 11 amino acids. This chain's CDR3 is CAWGRTGGQYF. The CDR3 DNA sequence: TGTGCCTGGGGCAGGACAGGGGGGCAGTACTTC.

The chain couples TRBV19 to TRBJ1-4; D perhaps matches TRBD1 (6 bases). With 5 bases removed from V and 13 bases from J, the gap between germline ends came to 17 bases. The V gene's germline CDR1 is LNHDA and CDR2 SQIVND (reference sequence). The CDR3 covers 13 residues. In nucleotides, the CDR3 is TGTGCCAGTAGTCAAAACAGGGAAGGGGGACTGTTTTTT. This translates into CASSQNREGGLFF.